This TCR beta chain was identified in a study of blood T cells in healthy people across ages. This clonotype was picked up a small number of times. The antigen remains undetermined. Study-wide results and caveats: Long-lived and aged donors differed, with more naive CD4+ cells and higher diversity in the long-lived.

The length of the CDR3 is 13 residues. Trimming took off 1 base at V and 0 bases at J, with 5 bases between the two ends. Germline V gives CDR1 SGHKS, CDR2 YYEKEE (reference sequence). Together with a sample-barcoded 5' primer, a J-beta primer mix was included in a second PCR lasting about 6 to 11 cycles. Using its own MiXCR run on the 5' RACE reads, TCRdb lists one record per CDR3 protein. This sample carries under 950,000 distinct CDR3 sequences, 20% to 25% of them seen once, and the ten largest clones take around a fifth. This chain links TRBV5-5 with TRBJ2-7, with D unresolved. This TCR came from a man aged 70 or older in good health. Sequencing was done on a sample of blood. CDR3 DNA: TGTGCCAGCAGCTTGTTTGGCTCCTACGAGCAGTACGTC. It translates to CASSLFGSYEQYV.